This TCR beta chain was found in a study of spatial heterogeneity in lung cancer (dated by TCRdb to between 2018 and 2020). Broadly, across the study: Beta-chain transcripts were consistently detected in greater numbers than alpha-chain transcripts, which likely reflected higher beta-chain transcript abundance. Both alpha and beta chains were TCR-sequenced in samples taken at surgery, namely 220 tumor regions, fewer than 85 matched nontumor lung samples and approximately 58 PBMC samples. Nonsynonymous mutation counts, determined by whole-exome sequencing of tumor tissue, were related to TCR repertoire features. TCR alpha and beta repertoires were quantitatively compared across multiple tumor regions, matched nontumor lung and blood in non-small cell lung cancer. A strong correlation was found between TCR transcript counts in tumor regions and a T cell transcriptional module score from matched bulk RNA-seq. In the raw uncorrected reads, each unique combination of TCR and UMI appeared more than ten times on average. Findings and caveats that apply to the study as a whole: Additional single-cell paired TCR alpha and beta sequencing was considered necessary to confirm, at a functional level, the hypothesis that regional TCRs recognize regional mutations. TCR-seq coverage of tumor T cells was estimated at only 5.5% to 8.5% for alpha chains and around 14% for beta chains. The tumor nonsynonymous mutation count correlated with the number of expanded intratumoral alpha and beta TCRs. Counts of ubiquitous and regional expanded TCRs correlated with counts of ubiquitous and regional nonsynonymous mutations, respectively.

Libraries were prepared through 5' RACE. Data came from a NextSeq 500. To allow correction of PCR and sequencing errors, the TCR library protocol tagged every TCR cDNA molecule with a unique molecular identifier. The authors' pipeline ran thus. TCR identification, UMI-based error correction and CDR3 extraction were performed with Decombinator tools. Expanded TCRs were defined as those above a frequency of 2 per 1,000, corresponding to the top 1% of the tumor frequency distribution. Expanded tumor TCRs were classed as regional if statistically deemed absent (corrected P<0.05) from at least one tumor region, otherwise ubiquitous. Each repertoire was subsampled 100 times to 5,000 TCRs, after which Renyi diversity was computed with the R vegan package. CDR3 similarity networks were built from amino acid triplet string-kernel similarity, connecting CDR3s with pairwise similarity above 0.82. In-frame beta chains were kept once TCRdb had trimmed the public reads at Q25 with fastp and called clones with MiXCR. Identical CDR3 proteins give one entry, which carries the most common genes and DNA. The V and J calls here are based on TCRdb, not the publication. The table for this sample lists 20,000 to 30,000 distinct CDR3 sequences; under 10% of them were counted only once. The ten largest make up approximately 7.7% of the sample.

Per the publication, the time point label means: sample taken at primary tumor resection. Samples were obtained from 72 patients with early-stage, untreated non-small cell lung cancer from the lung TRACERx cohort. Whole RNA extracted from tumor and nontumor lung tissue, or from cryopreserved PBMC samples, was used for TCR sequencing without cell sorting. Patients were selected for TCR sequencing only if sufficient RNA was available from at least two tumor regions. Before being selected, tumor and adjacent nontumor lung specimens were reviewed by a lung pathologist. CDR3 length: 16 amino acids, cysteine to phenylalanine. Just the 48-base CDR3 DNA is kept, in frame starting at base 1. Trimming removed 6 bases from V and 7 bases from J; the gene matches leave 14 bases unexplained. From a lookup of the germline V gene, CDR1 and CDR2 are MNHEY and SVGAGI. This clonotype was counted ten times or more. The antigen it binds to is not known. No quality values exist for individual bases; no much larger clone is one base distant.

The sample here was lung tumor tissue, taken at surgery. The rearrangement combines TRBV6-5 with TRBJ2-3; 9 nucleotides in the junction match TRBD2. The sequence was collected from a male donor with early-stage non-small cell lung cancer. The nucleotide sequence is TGTGCCAGCAGCTTATCGTCCGCGGGGGGGCGAAATACGCAGTATTTT. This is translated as CASSLSSAGGRNTQYF.